In its sample, the clone carrying this TCR beta chain was seen once. The antigen remains unidentified. Assay used: immunoSEQ multiplex PCR; TCRdb lists only in-frame clones, some missing. Of more than 75,000 clones listed, 60% to 80% are singletons. The sample comes from a study of radiotherapy plus CTLA-4 blockade in lung cancer. For the study at large: Across the patients, objective responses occurred in about 19%, and disease control in approximately 30%.

Findings and limits, study-wide: Tumor-origin TCR clones grew in blood after radiotherapy plus ipilimumab. According to reports, early shifts in blood T cell clones, alongside interferon-beta, forecast response most accurately.

The J segment lost 3 bases and the V segment lost 4 bases, leaving 8 bases of the junction unmatched. The germline CDR1 and CDR2 sequences are SGHKS and YYEKEE (reference sequence). The CDR3 is made up of 16 amino acids. Focal radiation and CTLA-4 blockade (ipilimumab) were tested in chemo-refractory metastatic non-small-cell lung cancer patients. The chain employs TRBV5-5 and TRBJ2-3; 10 bases map to TRBD1. The TCR comes from a human donor with non-small cell lung cancer that progressed on radiotherapy plus ipilimumab. The source material was peripheral blood, sampled from a patient treated with radiotherapy plus ipilimumab. CDR3 DNA: TGTGCCAGCAGCCTAACCGGGACAGGGGATACAGATACGCAGTATTTT. It encodes CASSLTGTGDTDTQYF.